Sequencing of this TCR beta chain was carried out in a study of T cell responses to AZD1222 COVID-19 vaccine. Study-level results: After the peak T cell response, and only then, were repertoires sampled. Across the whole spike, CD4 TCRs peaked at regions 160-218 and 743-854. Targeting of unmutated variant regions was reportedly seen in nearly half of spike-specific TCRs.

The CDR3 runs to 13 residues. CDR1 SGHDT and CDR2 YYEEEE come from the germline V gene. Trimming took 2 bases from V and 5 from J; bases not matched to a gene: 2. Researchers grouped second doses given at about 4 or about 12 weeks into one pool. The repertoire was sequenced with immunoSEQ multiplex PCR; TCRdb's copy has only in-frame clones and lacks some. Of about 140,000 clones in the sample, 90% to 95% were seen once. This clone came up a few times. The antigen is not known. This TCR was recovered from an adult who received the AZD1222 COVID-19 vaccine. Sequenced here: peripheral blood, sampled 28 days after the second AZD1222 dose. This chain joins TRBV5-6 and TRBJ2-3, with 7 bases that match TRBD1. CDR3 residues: CASSLTGEDTQYF. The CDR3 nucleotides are TGTGCCAGCAGCTTAACAGGGGAAGATACGCAGTATTTT.